The clone carrying this T cell receptor (beta chain) was detected a few times. Each cDNA molecule carried a unique molecular identifier. TCRdb re-called the 5' RACE reads through MiXCR, storing one row per CDR3 protein. The sample lists 20,000 to 30,000 distinct CDR3 sequences, about 4.4% occurring once. Germline V lookup: CDR1 SGHTA, CDR2 FQGNSA. CDR3 length equals 15 residues. Deletions cut 3 bases from V and 5 bases from J, with 11 bases between. This entry comes from a study of early T cells in non-severe SARS-CoV-2 infection. The overall study: The sequenced material was bulk RNA from unsorted whole blood, and its chains were unpaired.

V is TRBV7-2 and J is TRBJ1-6; no reliable D call. The sequenced sample was whole blood. This clonotype was obtained from an adult who was a healthcare worker with PCR-confirmed SARS-CoV-2 infection or an uninfected control (not recorded which). CDR3 in amino acids: CASSFLGIHNSPLHF. The CDR3 nucleotides are TGTGCCAGCAGCTTCTTAGGAATCCATAATTCACCCCTCCACTTT.